Listed here are 19 T cell receptor beta chains from one sample, sequenced in a study of technical replicates of blood from a handful of donors. Measured with immunoSEQ multiplex PCR; TCRdb has only the in-frame clones, and not every one. The sample lists about 97,000 clones, 85% to 95% occurring once. Source material: T cells isolated from PBMCs. All receptors come from a human donor in good health.

The count of this clone is one. At one boundary the junction diverges from the germline segment, which might be a read error. This chain links TRBV18 with TRBJ2-7, with D uncertain. This CDR3 has 14 residues. Per the germline V gene, CDR1 is KGHSH and CDR2 is LQKENI. The CDR3 spells CASSPPGLSYEQYF. CDR3 DNA sequence: TGTGCCAGCTCTCCACCGGGCCTCTCCTACGAGCAGTACTTC.

The gene calls are TRBV21-1 and TRBJ1-5; the table's D call TRBD1 went unverified against the DNA. TRBV21-1 is reported as a pseudogene. This CDR3 spans 12 amino acids. CDR3 sequence reads: CASSTGARPQHF. The CDR3 nucleotides are TGTGCCAGCAGCACAGGGGCTCGGCCCCAGCATTTT.

The chain is built from TRBV7-8 and TRBJ2-7; TRBD1 agrees at 9 bases. CDR1 is SGHVS, CDR2 FQNEAQ, per germline. This CDR3 comprises 17 residues. V was pared by 1 base and J by 2 bases, with 9 bases of the junction left unmatched. This chain's CDR3 is CASSLDPAGQGTYEQYF. Written as DNA, the CDR3 is TGTGCCAGCAGCTTAGATCCTGCGGGACAGGGAACCTACGAGCAGTACTTC. Full variable domain (missing parts from reference TRBV7-8 and TRBJ2-7): GAGVSQSPRYKVAKRGQDVALRCDPISGHVSLFWYQQALGQGPEFLTYFQNEAQLDKSGLPSDRFFAERPEGSVSTLKIQRTQQEDSAVYLCASSLDPAGQGTYEQYFGPGTRLTVT.

The chain employs TRBV18 and TRBJ2-7; TRBD1 aligns across 7 bases. The CDR3 loop spans 16 amino acids. Germline CDR1 is KGHSH and CDR2 is LQKENI. With 2 bases clipped from V and 3 bases from J, the junction kept 10 bases outside the gene matches. CDR3 sequence: CASSPSQGEVFYEQYF. CDR3 coding DNA: TGTGCCAGCTCACCAAGCCAGGGGGAAGTGTTCTACGAGCAGTACTTC. The complete variable domain, with remaining parts taken from reference TRBV18 and TRBJ2-7, reads NAGVMQNPRHLVRRRGQEARLRCSPMKGHSHVYWYRQLPEEGLKFMVYLQKENIIDESGMPKERFSAEFPKEGPSILRIQQVVRGDSAAYFCASSPSQGEVFYEQYFGPGTRLTVT.

This chain connects TRBV10-2 to TRBJ1-5, with TRBD1 identical over 7 bases. V was pared by 4 bases and J by 4 bases, with 1 base of the junction left unmatched. The CDR3 loop spans 13 amino acids. Germline CDR1 and CDR2: WSHSY and SAAADI. Here the CDR3 DNA reads TGCGCCAGCAGTGTGACAGGGAATCAGCCCCAGCATTTT. Translating gives CASSVTGNQPQHF.

CDR3 sequence: CASSTPNENTEAFF. The CDR3 nucleotides are TGCGCCAGCAGCACACCGAACGAGAACACTGAAGCTTTCTTT. The rearrangement links TRBV5-1 to TRBJ1-1; no definite D call. This CDR3 is 14 amino acids long. Trimming removed 4 bases from V and 1 base from J, with 11 bases in between. Germline CDR1 reads SGHRS; CDR2 reads YFSETQ.

V is TRBV19 and J is TRBJ2-1; TRBD2 aligns across 11 bases. CDR1 is LNHDA and CDR2 is SQIVND in the germline V gene (reference sequence). The length of the CDR3 is 19 residues. With 5 bases clipped from V and 0 bases from J, the junction kept 12 bases outside the gene matches. CDR3 amino acids: CASSSMLLAGAISYNEQFF. CDR3 DNA: TGTGCCAGTAGTTCTATGTTACTAGCGGGAGCTATCTCCTACAATGAGCAGTTCTTC.

This clone was seen just once. The CDR3 nucleotides are TGTGCCACCAGCAGAGGAACGGGAGCGAACGGGGAGCTGTTTTTT. Amino acids: CATSRGTGANGELFF. This rearrangement joins TRBV15 to TRBJ2-2; tentatively, D is TRBD2 (6 bases). This CDR3 comprises 15 residues. Germline values: CDR1 LNHNV, CDR2 YYDKDF (reference sequence). Trimming left V 1 base short and J 7 bases short, with 13 bases between. The variable domain in full, completed from reference TRBV15 and TRBJ2-2, reads DAMVIQNPRYQVTQFGKPVTLSCSQTLNHNVMYWYQQKSSQAPKLLFHYYDKDFNNEADTPDNFQSRRPNTSFCFLDIRSPGLGDTAMYLCATSRGTGANGELFFGEGSRLTVL.

This clone was detected once. This chain uses TRBV27 with TRBJ2-1, with 9 bases that match TRBD2. Germline V gives CDR1 MNHEY, CDR2 SMNVEV (reference sequence). This CDR3 has 17 residues. V lost 2 bases, J lost 1 base, and 6 bases stayed unmatched. CDR3 bases: TGTGCCAGCAGTTTAATGCGGGAGGGGTGGTCCTACAATGAGCAGTTCTTC. Residues: CASSLMREGWSYNEQFF.

The chain couples TRBV4-3 to TRBJ2-7; D ambiguous. V lost 1 base and J 4 bases, leaving 8 bases between the germline ends. Germline V gene sequence: CDR1 LGHNA, CDR2 YSLEER. CDR3 length equals 13 residues. The CDR3 region has the DNA TGCGCCAGCAGCCAAGTCACAGATTACGAGCAGTACTTC. This gives the protein CASSQVTDYEQYF.

V usage is TRBV19 and J usage is TRBJ1-1, with D unclear. Germline CDR1 is LNHDA and CDR2 is SQIVND (reference sequence). Between the trimmed V and J ends, which lost 7 bases and 6 bases, there was a span of 21 bases. There are 15 residues in the CDR3. This CDR3 is CASTTRRGAGSEAFF. The DNA of the CDR3 is TGTGCCAGTACCACCCGGCGCGGCGCGGGATCTGAAGCTTTCTTT.

This clone appeared a single time. The chain uses TRBV19 and TRBJ2-7; D is perhaps TRBD1 (6 bases). The V and J ends lost 3 bases and 2 bases respectively, with 8 bases between them. Germline V gene lookup returns CDR1 LNHDA and CDR2 SQIVND (reference sequence). The length of the CDR3 is 13 residues. CDR3 DNA sequence: TGTGCCAGTAGTATTACAGGGACCTACGAGCAGTACTTC. It is translated as CASSITGTYEQYF.

The chain combines TRBV28 with TRBJ2-1, with D tentatively TRBD2 (6 bases). V lost 5 bases to trimming and J lost 5 bases, with 19 bases between them. The V gene's germline CDR1 is MDHEN and CDR2 SYDVKM. The CDR3 consists of 16 residues. The CDR3, as DNA: TGTGCCAGCAGTCCCATACTAGCAAGGGGAGACAATGAGCAGTTCTTC. This gives the protein CASSPILARGDNEQFF.

This chain links TRBV28 with TRBJ2-1; D unclear. CDR1 is MDHEN, CDR2 SYDVKM, per germline. Trimming removed 8 bases from V and 7 bases from J, with 21 bases in between. CDR3 length: 15 amino acids. The CDR3 DNA reads TGTGCCAGCTTTTCAATTGGCGTTTCCGGGAATGAGCAGTTCTTC. It codes for CASFSIGVSGNEQFF. Based on the CDR3 plus reference TRBV28 and TRBJ2-1, the full variable domain is DVKVTQSSRYLVKRTGEKVFLECVQDMDHENMFWYRQDPGLGLRLIYFSYDVKMKEKGDIPEGYSVSREKKERFSLILESASTNQTSMYLCASFSIGVSGNEQFFGPGTRLTVL.

This rearrangement joins TRBV4-1 to TRBJ2-5; TRBD1 agrees at 7 bases. The CDR3 length is 15 residues. With 0 bases clipped from V and 2 bases from J, the junction kept 3 bases outside the gene matches. CDR1 is MGHRA and CDR2 is YSYEKL in the germline V gene. The CDR3 sequence is CASSQETGRQETQYF. As DNA, the CDR3 is TGCGCCAGCAGCCAAGAGACAGGGCGGCAAGAGACCCAGTACTTC.

The chain recombines TRBV6-1 with TRBJ1-5; 12 bases fit TRBD1. J was trimmed by 1 base and V by 4 bases; bases with no gene match: 5. Germline CDR1 reads MNHNS; CDR2 reads SASEGT. This CDR3 has 17 amino acids. The CDR3 DNA follows: TGTGCCAGCAGTGCCGGGACAGGGGGCGCGAGCAATCAGCCCCAGCATTTT. Translation: CASSAGTGGASNQPQHF.

This clone was seen only a few times. The chain links TRBV5-1 to TRBJ2-7, with D tentatively TRBD2 (6 bases). Per the germline V gene, CDR1 is SGHRS and CDR2 is YFSETQ. The V end was cut by 0 bases, the J end by 3 bases, with 13 bases between. The CDR3 extends over 15 amino acids. CDR3 coding DNA: TGCGCCAGCAGCTTGGCCGGGGGACTTATCTACGAGCAGTACTTC. Its protein product is CASSLAGGLIYEQYF.

The chain combines TRBV12-5 with TRBJ2-5, with D tentatively TRBD2 (6 bases). The CDR3 sequence is 16 residues long. V shed 5 bases and J shed 5 bases, with 21 bases lying between them. Germline loops: CDR1 LGHNT, CDR2 FRNRAP. The CDR3 loop is CASGQPDKRVGETQYF. CDR3 nucleotide sequence: TGTGCTAGTGGTCAGCCGGACAAGCGGGTAGGGGAGACCCAGTACTTC.

The chain combines TRBV7-3 with TRBJ2-5; a possible D gene is TRBD2 (6 bases). V lost 5 bases, J lost 6 bases, and 16 bases lay in between. The germline V gene encodes CDR1 SGHTA and CDR2 FQGTGA. There are 14 residues in the CDR3. CDR3 coding DNA: TGTGCCAGCAGCCGGTACGGGGGAAGAAAGACCCAGTACTTC. Translated, it gives CASSRYGGRKTQYF.